These 25 T cell receptor beta chains were all obtained from the same sample, sequenced in a study of blood T cells in healthy people across ages. The second PCR ran roughly 6 to 12 cycles with a sample-barcoded 5' primer and J-beta primers. MiXCR, applied by TCRdb to the 5' RACE reads, yields one record per CDR3 protein. The profile covers roughly 1,800,000 distinct CDR3 sequences, with around 50% appearing a single time and less than 2.5% taken by the ten largest. The source material was blood. These receptors were taken from a woman in her forties in good health.

CDR3 loop: CASKRGRAGADTQYF. For the CDR3, the DNA is TGTGCCAGCAAGCGGGGCAGGGCGGGAGCCGATACGCAGTATTTT. The J gene is TRBJ2-3, the V gene TRBV28; 7 bases fit TRBD2. The CDR3 has 15 residues. With 7 bases clipped from V and 6 bases from J, the junction kept 13 bases outside the gene matches. CDR1 is MDHEN, CDR2 SYDVKM, per germline.

This clonotype was detected only once. This chain connects TRBV5-4 to TRBJ2-3; 10 bases match TRBD2. The V segment lost 4 bases and the J segment 1 base; nucleotides outside the gene matches: 6. This CDR3 is built from 16 residues. Germline CDR1 SGHNT, CDR2 YYREEE (reference sequence). The CDR3 DNA reads as TGTGCCAGCAGCCCGGCGAGCGGGGGGGGCACAGATACGCAGTATTTT. Translation: CASSPASGGGTDTQYF.

This clonotype has more than one count but fewer than ten. One end of the junction fails to match germline, which may point to a read error. This chain joins TRBV7-9 and TRBJ2-1; 8 nucleotides match TRBD2. The J call is doubtful: the DNA matches TRBJ2-7 better. This CDR3 is 12 amino acids long. The germline CDR1 and CDR2 sequences are SEHNR and FQNEAQ (reference sequence). As DNA, the CDR3 is TGTACCAGCAGCTTAGCGGGGTCCGAGCAGTACTTC. It is translated as CTSSLAGSEQYF.

This chain connects TRBV20-1 to TRBJ2-3; 7 bases map to TRBD2. Per the germline V gene, CDR1 is DFQATT and CDR2 is SNEGSKA (reference sequence). The CDR3 consists of 11 residues. CDR3 in amino acids: CGTSATDTQYF. The CDR3 DNA follows: TGCGGAACTAGCGCCACAGATACGCAGTATTTT.

Regarding this clonotype: A junction end diverges from the germline sequence, so it may reflect a read error. The V and J genes are TRBV29-1 and TRBJ1-1, with D possibly matching TRBD1 (5 bases). Germline V gives CDR1 SQVTM, CDR2 ANQGSEA. The CDR3 has 14 amino acids. The CDR3 region has the DNA TGCAGCGCCGGCAGACAGAACATGAACACTAAAGCTTTCTTT. It specifies CSAGRQNMNTKAFF.

The V gene is TRBV12-3 or TRBV12-4, the J gene TRBJ2-5, with D hard to call. The V end lost 6 bases, the J end lost 11 bases, and 10 bases lay between the germline ends. This CDR3 comprises 10 residues. The CDR3 region has the DNA TGTGCCAGCAGCAGGTTTGAGCAGTACTTC. It codes for CASSRFEQYF.

This chain links TRBV4-3 with TRBJ1-2; TRBD1 matches at 8 bases. Unmatched junction bases numbered 18, after V lost 3 bases and J lost 3 bases. This CDR3 has 19 residues. Per germline, CDR1 LGHNA and CDR2 YSLEER. In DNA, the CDR3 is TGCGCCAGCAGCCAGGATACCGGGACAGGCCGTTCTTCCCACTATGGCTACACCTTC. Protein: CASSQDTGTGRSSHYGYTF.

The sample holds a few counts of this clonotype. V is TRBV27 and J is TRBJ1-6, with D hard to call. Trimming cost V 5 bases and J 0 bases, with 11 bases left between them. The CDR3 extends over 16 amino acids. Germline V gene sequence: CDR1 MNHEY, CDR2 SMNVEV (reference sequence). This chain's CDR3 is CASSGGGSSYNSPLHF. The DNA for the CDR3 is TGTGCCAGCAGTGGTGGTGGCAGCTCCTATAATTCACCCCTCCACTTT.

The count of this clonotype is one. This chain uses TRBV11-1 with TRBJ2-5, with D perhaps matching TRBD1 (5 bases). The J call may be mistaken, given a closer DNA end match to TRBJ2-4. This CDR3 comprises 17 residues. Germline V CDR1 and CDR2: SGHAT, FQDESV (reference sequence). The CDR3 DNA is TGTGCCAGCAGCTTAATTAGGACAAACTCAGCCAAAAACATTCAGTACTTC. Amino acid sequence: CASSLIRTNSAKNIQYF.

The chain has TRBV11-3 and TRBJ2-1, with D possibly being TRBD2 (6 bases). CDR1 and CDR2 (germline): SGHNT, YENEEA. Trimming removed 0 bases from V and 8 bases from J, with 14 bases in between. There are 15 residues in the CDR3. The CDR3 loop is CASSLDGGVTDEQFF. CDR3 DNA sequence: TGTGCCAGCAGCTTAGATGGAGGGGTTACCGATGAGCAGTTCTTC.

This clonotype was detected ten times or more. V and J are TRBV7-2 and TRBJ1-5; D perhaps matches TRBD1 (6 bases). Germline CDR1 SGHTA, CDR2 FQGNSA. This CDR3 has 16 residues. The V gene lost 5 bases and the J gene lost 4 bases, with 18 bases spanning the gap. CDR3 sequence: CASSPQGSTYNQPQHF. The DNA for the CDR3 is TGTGCCAGCAGCCCCCAGGGGAGCACCTATAATCAGCCCCAGCATTTT.

V and J are TRBV20-1 and TRBJ2-1; D remains unclear. Germline assignment: CDR1 DFQATT and CDR2 SNEGSKA (reference sequence). The CDR3 length is 14 residues. Trimming removed 1 base from V and 7 bases from J, with 14 bases in between. The CDR3 DNA reads TGCAGTGCTAGAGCCCCGCCTCCAGAAAATGAGCAGTTCTTC. It yields the protein CSARAPPPENEQFF.

In the case of this clonotype: At one boundary the junction diverges from the germline segment, which might be a read error. The chain is built from TRBV19 and TRBJ2-4; TRBD1 agrees at 7 bases. This CDR3 has 16 amino acids. Germline V gene sequence: CDR1 LNHDA, CDR2 SQIVND (reference sequence). The CDR3 region has the DNA TGTACCAGTAGTCTCGACAGGGCCCTAGCCAAAAACATTCAGTACTTC. This codes for CTSSLDRALAKNIQYF. The full variable domain, its missing parts supplied by reference TRBV19 and TRBJ2-4, is DGGITQSPKYLFRKEGQNVTLSCEQNLNHDAMYWYRQDPGQGLRLIYYSQIVNDFQKGDIAEGYSVSREKKESFPLTVTSAQKNPTAFYLCTSSLDRALAKNIQYFGAGTRLSVL.

The chain is built from TRBV15 and TRBJ1-2; TRBD1 might be the D (5 bases). Germline CDR1 LNHNV, CDR2 YYDKDF (reference sequence). This CDR3 region has 15 residues. Trimming removed 10 bases at V and 2 bases at J, with 20 bases between. The CDR3 DNA sequence: TGTGCCATCAGAAAGCAGGGTGAGGGGAACTATGGCTACACCTTC. Encoded protein: CAIRKQGEGNYGYTF. Drawing the rest from reference TRBV15 and TRBJ1-2, the complete variable domain is DAMVIQNPRYQVTQFGKPVTLSCSQTLNHNVMYWYQQKSSQAPKLLFHYYDKDFNNEADTPDNFQSRRPNTSFCFLDIRSPGLGDTAMYLCAIRKQGEGNYGYTFGSGTRLTVV.

The V call is TRBV4-3, the J call TRBJ2-3, with 7 positions matching TRBD1. The CDR3 is made up of 18 amino acids. Looked up from germline, CDR1 is LGHNA and CDR2 is YSLEER. V was pared by 4 bases and J by 7 bases, with 20 bases of the junction left unmatched. CDR3 region: CASSRGTGASLNVNTQYF. CDR3 nucleotides: TGCGCCAGCAGCCGCGGAACAGGGGCCTCCCTAAATGTAAATACGCAGTATTTT.

The V call is TRBV20-1, the J call TRBJ1-5, with D unresolved. CDR3 length: 13 residues. Per germline, CDR1 DFQATT and CDR2 SNEGSKA (reference sequence). The V end lost 0 bases, the J end lost 4 bases, and 7 bases lay between the germline ends. The CDR3 sequence: CSAREGFNQPQHF. DNA for the CDR3: TGCAGTGCTAGAGAGGGTTTTAATCAGCCCCAGCATTTT.

Points on this clonotype: The junction differs from germline at one of its ends, possibly a read error. J is TRBJ1-4 and V is TRBV27, with 8 nucleotides matching TRBD1. The germline CDR1 and CDR2 sequences are MNHEY and SMNVEV (reference sequence). CDR3 length equals 15 residues. The CDR3, as DNA: TGTGCCAGCAGTGGCCAGGGGGCAGTCTGGGAAAAACCGTTTTTT. It is translated as CASSGQGAVWEKPFF. Full variable domain (rest looked up from reference TRBV27 and TRBJ1-4): EAQVTQNPRYLITVTGKKLTVTCSQNMNHEYMSWYRQDPGLGLRQIYYSMNVEVTDKGDVPEGYKVSRKEKRNFPLILESPSPNQTSLYFCASSGQGAVWEKPFFGSGTQLSVL.

The chain combines TRBV7-2 with TRBJ1-6; tentative D call: TRBD1 (5 bases). V lost 2 bases, J lost 7 bases, and 15 bases lay in between. Germline V gives CDR1 SGHTA, CDR2 FQGNSA. The CDR3 extends over 16 amino acids. CDR3: CASSLSGTSDNSPLHF. CDR3 coding DNA: TGTGCCAGCAGCTTATCGGGGACGAGCGACAATTCACCCCTCCACTTT.

The rearrangement joins TRBV20-1 to TRBJ2-7, with D maybe TRBD2 (6 bases). The CDR3 runs to 13 residues. Deletions cut 1 base from V and 1 base from J, with 8 bases between. Germline V CDR1 and CDR2: DFQATT, SNEGSKA (reference sequence). The CDR3 bases are TGCAGTGCTAGAGTCCGGGGGTCCTACGAGCAGTACTTC. Amino acid sequence: CSARVRGSYEQYF.

J is TRBJ2-7 and V is TRBV9; TRBD2 agrees at 12 bases. Per the germline V gene, CDR1 is SGDLS and CDR2 is YYNGEE. Trimming cost V 2 bases and J 5 bases; bases outside gene matches: 5. The CDR3 has 15 amino acids. In nucleotides, the CDR3 is TGTGCCAGCAGCGTTACTAGCGGGAGGCTCGACGAGCAGTACTTC. It encodes CASSVTSGRLDEQYF. Full variable domain (rest looked up from reference TRBV9 and TRBJ2-7): DSGVTQTPKHLITATGQRVTLRCSPRSGDLSVYWYQQSLDQGLQFLIQYYNGEERAKGNILERFSAQQFPDLHSELNLSSLELGDSALYFCASSVTSGRLDEQYFGPGTRLTVT.

This clonotype was seen more than once but under ten times. This sequence joins TRBV27 and TRBJ2-1; 10 bases agree with TRBD2. The V gene's germline CDR1 is MNHEY and CDR2 SMNVEV (reference sequence). The CDR3 has 15 residues. The V gene end was trimmed by 5 bases and the J gene end by 9 bases; junction bases not matched to a gene: 10. CDR3: CASSPHEGLASEQFF. The DNA for the CDR3 is TGTGCCAGCAGTCCCCATGAGGGACTAGCGAGTGAGCAGTTCTTC.

The chain uses TRBV7-2 and TRBJ2-3, with 9 bases identical to TRBD1. The CDR3 totals 14 residues. V trimming: 4 bases; J trimming: 5 bases; junction bases outside the gene matches: 4. CDR1 and CDR2 from the germline V gene are SGHTA and FQGNSA. Written as DNA, the CDR3 is TGTGCCAGCAGCTACGGGACAGGGCAAGATACGCAGTATTTT. It encodes CASSYGTGQDTQYF.

The J gene is TRBJ2-7, the V gene TRBV5-1; TRBD1 matches at 8 bases. After removal of 5 bases from V and 0 bases from J, the junction contained 4 bases not matched to a gene. The CDR3 consists of 14 residues. The germline gives CDR1 SGHRS, CDR2 YFSETQ. The CDR3: CASRWGTGSYEQYF. DNA for the CDR3: TGCGCCAGCAGGTGGGGGACAGGCTCCTACGAGCAGTACTTC.

J is TRBJ2-3 and V is TRBV24-1, with TRBD1 matching 10 bases. The CDR3 spans 16 residues. V was clipped by 4 bases and J by 6 bases; unmatched bases: 9. The germline CDR1 and CDR2 sequences are KGHDR and SFDVKD. The CDR3 sequence: CATSDPDRGHTDTQYF. The CDR3 region has the DNA TGTGCCACCAGTGACCCCGACAGGGGGCATACCGATACGCAGTATTTT.

This clonotype was counted once. The V gene is TRBV2, the J gene TRBJ1-4, with 8 nucleotides matching TRBD1. The CDR3 has 15 amino acids. The V segment lost 2 bases and the J segment 8 bases; nucleotides outside the gene matches: 7. Germline CDR1 and CDR2: SNHLY and FYNNEI. CDR3 bases: TGTGCCAGCAGTGAACTGGACAGGGTGGGGGAAAAACTGTTTTTT. This encodes CASSELDRVGEKLFF.